The 3 T cell receptor beta chains below were found in one sample sequenced in a study of cytomegalovirus exposure and HLA in healthy donors. 60 Vbeta and 13 Jbeta primers were used in PCR. Sequenced by immunoSEQ multiplex PCR; TCRdb stores in-frame clones only, minus some. The table shows roughly 180,000 clones, with about 80% occurring only once. The sample taken for sequencing was PBMCs. The origin of the receptors is a man aged 35-49 years in good health and CMV-seronegative.

The chain carries TRBV28 and TRBJ2-7; 7 bases fit TRBD1. The CDR3 extends over 15 amino acids. V gave up 4 bases and J gave up 3 bases; unmatched junction bases: 9. Germline CDR1 reads MDHEN; CDR2 reads SYDVKM. CDR3 sequence: CASSSTGATFYEQYF. CDR3 DNA: TGTGCCAGCAGTTCAACAGGGGCCACGTTCTACGAGCAGTACTTC.

The chain has TRBV11-2 and TRBJ1-2; TRBD1 aligns across 9 bases. The trim removed 4 bases at V and 5 bases at J, leaving 8 bases unmatched. The CDR3 is made up of 15 amino acids. Germline CDR1 reads SGHAT; CDR2 reads FQNNGV. The CDR3 region is CASSSRQGGWYGYTF. The CDR3 region has the DNA TGTGCCAGCAGCTCCCGACAGGGGGGGTGGTATGGCTACACCTTC. The variable domain in full, completed from reference TRBV11-2 and TRBJ1-2, reads EAGVAQSPRYKIIEKRQSVAFWCNPISGHATLYWYQQILGQGPKLLIQFQNNGVVDDSQLPKDRFSAERLKGVDSTLKIQPAKLEDSAVYLCASSSRQGGWYGYTFGSGTRLTVV.

CDR3 amino acids: CASSGRDRQLNEQYF. CDR3 sequence (DNA): TGTGCCAGCAGCGGCCGGGACAGGCAGCTCAATGAGCAGTACTTC. The V call is TRBV4-2, the J call TRBJ2-7, with 8 bases fitting TRBD1. CDR1 is LGHNA and CDR2 is YNFKEQ in the germline V gene. Losses at the gene ends were 5 bases for V and 7 bases for J; bases not matched to a gene: 13. The CDR3 loop spans 15 amino acids.